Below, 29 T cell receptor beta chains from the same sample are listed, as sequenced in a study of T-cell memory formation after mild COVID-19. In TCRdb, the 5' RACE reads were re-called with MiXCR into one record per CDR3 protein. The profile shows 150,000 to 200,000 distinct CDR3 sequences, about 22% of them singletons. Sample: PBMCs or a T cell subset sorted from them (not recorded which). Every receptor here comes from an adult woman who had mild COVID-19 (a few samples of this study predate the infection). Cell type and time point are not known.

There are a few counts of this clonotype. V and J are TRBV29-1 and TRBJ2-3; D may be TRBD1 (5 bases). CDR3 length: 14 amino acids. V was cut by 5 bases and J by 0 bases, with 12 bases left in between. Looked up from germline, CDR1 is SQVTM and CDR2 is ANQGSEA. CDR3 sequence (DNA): TGCAGCGTTCTGGGGCCCTATAGCACAGATACGCAGTATTTT. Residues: CSVLGPYSTDTQYF.

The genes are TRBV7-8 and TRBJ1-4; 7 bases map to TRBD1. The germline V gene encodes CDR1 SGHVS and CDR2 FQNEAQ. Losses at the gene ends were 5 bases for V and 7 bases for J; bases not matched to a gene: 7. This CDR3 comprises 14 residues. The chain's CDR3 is CASSLQTGFEKLFF. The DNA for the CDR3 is TGTGCCAGCAGCCTACAGACAGGGTTTGAAAAACTGTTTTTT.

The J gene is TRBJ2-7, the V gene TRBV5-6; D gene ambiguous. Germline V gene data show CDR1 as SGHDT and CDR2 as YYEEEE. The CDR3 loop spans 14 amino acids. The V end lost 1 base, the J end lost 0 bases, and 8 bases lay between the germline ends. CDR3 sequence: CASSLLPSSYEQYF. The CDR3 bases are TGTGCCAGCAGCTTGTTACCGAGCTCCTACGAGCAGTACTTC. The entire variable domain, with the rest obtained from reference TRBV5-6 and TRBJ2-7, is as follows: DAGVTQSPTHLIKTRGQQVTLRCSPKSGHDTVSWYQQALGQGPQFIFQYYEEEERQRGNFPDRFSGHQFPNYSSELNVNALLLGDSALYLCASSLLPSSYEQYFGPGTRLTVT.

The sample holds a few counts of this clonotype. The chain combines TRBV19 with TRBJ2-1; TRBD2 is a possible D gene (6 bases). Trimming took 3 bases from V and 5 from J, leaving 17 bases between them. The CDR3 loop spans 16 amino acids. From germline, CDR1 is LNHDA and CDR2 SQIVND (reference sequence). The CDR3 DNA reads TGTGCCAGTAGTATCTCCGGGACTTGGGGACACAATGAGCAGTTCTTC. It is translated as CASSISGTWGHNEQFF.

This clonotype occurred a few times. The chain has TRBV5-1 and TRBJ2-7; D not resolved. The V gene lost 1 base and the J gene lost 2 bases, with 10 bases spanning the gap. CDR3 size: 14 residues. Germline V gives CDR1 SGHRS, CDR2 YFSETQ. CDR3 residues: CASSLFTGPYEQYF. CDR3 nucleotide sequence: TGCGCCAGCAGCTTGTTTACGGGTCCCTACGAGCAGTACTTC.

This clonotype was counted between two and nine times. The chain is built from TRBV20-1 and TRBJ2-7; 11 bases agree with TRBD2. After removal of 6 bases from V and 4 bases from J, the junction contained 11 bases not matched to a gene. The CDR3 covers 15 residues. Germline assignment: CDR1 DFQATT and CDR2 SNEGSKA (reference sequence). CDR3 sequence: CSAEASGGSLYEQYF. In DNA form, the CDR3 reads TGCAGTGCAGAGGCTAGCGGGGGGTCCCTTTACGAGCAGTACTTC.

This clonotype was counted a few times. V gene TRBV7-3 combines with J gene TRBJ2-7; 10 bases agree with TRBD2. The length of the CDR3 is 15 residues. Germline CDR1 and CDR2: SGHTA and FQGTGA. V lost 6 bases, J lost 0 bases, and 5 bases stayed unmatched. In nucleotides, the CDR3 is TGTGCCAGCAGTGTAGCGGGAGGCCACTCCTACGAGCAGTACTTC. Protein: CASSVAGGHSYEQYF.

CDR3 bases: TGCGCCAGCAGCGACAGCGACACCATATATTTT. Translated: CASSDSDTIYF. This sequence joins TRBV5-1 and TRBJ1-3, with D perhaps TRBD1 (5 bases). This CDR3 has 11 residues. Germline-derived CDR1 and CDR2 are SGHRS and YFSETQ. Trimming shortened V by 4 bases and J by 8 bases, and 7 bases separated the two germline ends.

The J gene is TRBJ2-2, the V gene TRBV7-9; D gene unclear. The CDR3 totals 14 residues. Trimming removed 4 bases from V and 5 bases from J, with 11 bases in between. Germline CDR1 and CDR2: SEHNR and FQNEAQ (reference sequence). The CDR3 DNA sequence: TGTGCCAGCAGCTCCTCTCAGGAGACCGGGGAGCTGTTTTTT. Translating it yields CASSSSQETGELFF.

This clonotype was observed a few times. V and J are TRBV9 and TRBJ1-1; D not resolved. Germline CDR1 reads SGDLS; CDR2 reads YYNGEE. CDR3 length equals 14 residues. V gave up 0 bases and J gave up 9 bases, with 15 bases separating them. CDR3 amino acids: CASSVVGDPGKAFF. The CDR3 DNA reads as TGTGCCAGCAGCGTAGTAGGAGACCCCGGGAAAGCTTTCTTT.

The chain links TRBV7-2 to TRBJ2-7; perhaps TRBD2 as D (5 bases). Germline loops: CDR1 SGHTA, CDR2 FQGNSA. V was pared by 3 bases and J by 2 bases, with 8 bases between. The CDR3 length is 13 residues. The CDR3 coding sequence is TGTGCCAGCAGCTTGGTGGAGGCCTACGAGCAGTACTTC. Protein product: CASSLVEAYEQYF.

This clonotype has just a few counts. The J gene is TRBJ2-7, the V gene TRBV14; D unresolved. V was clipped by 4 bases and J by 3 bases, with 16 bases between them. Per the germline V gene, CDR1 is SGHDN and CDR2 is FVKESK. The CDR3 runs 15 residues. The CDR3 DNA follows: TGTGCCAGCAGCCGCTCATTGTCCTCTCTCTACGAGCAGTACTTC. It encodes CASSRSLSSLYEQYF.

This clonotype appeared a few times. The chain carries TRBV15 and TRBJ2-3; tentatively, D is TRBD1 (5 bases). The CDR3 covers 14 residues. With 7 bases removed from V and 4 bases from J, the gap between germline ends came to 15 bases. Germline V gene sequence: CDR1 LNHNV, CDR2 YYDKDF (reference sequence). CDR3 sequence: CATMATGVADTQYF. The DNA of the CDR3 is TGTGCCACCATGGCCACAGGCGTCGCAGATACGCAGTATTTT.

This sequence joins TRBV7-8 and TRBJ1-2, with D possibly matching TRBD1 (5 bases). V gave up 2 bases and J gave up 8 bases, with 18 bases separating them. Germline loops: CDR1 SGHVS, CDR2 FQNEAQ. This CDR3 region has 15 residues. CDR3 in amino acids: CASSLRVRGDHGYTF. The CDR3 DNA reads TGTGCCAGCAGCTTAAGGGTTAGAGGGGATCACGGCTACACCTTC.

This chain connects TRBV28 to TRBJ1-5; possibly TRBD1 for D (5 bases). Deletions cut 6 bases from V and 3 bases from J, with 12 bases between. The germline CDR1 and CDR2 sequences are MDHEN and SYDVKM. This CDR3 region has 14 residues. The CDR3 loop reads CASREGSPNQPQHF. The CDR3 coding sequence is TGTGCCAGCAGGGAGGGGTCCCCCAATCAGCCCCAGCATTTT.

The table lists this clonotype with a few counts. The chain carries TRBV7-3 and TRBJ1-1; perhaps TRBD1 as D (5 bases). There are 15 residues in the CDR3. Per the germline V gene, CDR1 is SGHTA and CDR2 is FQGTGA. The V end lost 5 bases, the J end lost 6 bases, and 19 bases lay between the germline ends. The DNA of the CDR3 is TGTGCCAGCAGCCCGGAGGGTCCGGTGGGGGCTGAAGCTTTCTTT. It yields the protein CASSPEGPVGAEAFF.

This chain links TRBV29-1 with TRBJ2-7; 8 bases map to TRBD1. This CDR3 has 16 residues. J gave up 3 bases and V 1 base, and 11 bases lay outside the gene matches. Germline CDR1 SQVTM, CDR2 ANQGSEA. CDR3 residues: CSVEVKGTGQDYEQYF. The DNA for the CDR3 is TGCAGCGTTGAAGTGAAAGGGACGGGACAGGACTACGAGCAGTACTTC.

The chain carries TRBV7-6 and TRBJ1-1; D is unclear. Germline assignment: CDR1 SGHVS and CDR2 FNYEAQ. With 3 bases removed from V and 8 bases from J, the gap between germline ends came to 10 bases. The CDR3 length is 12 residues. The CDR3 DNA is TGTGCCAGCAGCTTTCCAGACATCGAAGCTTTCTTT. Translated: CASSFPDIEAFF.

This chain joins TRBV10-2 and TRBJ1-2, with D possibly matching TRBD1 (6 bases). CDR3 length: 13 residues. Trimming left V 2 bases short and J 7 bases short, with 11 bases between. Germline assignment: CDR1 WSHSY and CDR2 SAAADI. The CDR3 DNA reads TGCGCCAGCAGTGAGATGGGGGGCGGTGGCTACACCTTC. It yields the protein CASSEMGGGGYTF.

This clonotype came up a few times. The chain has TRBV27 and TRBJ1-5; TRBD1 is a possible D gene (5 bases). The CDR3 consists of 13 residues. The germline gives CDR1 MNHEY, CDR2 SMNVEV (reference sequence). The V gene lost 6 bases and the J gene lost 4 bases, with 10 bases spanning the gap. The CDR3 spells CASSSWGNQPQHF. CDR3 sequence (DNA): TGTGCCAGCAGCAGTTGGGGGAATCAGCCCCAGCATTTT.

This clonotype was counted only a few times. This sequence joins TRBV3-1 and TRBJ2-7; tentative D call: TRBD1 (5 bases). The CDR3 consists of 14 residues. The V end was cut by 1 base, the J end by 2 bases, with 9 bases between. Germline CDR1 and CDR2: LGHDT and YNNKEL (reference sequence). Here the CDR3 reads CASSQGTLTYEQYF. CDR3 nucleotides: TGTGCCAGCAGCCAAGGGACACTCACCTACGAGCAGTACTTC.

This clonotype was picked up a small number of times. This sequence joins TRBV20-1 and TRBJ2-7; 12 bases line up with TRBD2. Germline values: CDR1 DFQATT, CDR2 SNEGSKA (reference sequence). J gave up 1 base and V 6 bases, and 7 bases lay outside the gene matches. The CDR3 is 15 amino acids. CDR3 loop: CSAEVGTSGSYEQYF. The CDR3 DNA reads TGCAGTGCGGAAGTAGGGACTAGCGGGTCCTACGAGCAGTACTTC.

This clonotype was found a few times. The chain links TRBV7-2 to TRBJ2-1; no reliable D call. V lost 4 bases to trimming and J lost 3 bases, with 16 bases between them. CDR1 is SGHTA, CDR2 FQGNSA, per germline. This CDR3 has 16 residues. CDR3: CASSSYPGPYYNEQFF. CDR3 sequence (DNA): TGTGCCAGCAGCTCTTATCCGGGTCCATACTACAATGAGCAGTTCTTC.

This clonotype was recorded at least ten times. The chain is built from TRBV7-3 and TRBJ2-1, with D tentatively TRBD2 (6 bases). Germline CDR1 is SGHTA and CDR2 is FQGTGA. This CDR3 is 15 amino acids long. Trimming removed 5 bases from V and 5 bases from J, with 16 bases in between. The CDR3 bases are TGTGCCAGCAGCGCGGGACTCACGCATAACAATGAGCAGTTCTTC. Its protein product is CASSAGLTHNNEQFF.

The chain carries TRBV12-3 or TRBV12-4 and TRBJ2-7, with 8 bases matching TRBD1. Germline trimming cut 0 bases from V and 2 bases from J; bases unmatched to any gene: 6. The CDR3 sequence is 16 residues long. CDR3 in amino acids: CASSLAGTGTAYEQYF. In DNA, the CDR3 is TGTGCCAGCAGTTTAGCGGGGACAGGAACGGCCTACGAGCAGTACTTC.

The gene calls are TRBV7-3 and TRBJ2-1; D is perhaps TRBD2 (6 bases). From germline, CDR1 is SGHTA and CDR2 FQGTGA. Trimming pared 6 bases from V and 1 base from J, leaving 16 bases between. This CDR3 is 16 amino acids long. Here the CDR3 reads CASSPHLAPSYNEQFF. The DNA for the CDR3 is TGTGCCAGCAGTCCACATCTAGCGCCTTCCTACAATGAGCAGTTCTTC.

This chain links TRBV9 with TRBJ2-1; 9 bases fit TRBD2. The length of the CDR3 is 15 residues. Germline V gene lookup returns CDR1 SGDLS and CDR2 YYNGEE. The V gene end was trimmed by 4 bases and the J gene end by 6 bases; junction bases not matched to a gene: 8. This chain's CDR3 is CASSPDSGRGNEQFF. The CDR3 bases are TGTGCCAGCAGCCCGGATAGCGGGAGAGGCAATGAGCAGTTCTTC.

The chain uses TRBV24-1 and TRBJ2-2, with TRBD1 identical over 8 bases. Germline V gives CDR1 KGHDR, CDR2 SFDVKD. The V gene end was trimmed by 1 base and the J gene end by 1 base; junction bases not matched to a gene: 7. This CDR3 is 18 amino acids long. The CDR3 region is CATSDFFRGQGNTGELFF. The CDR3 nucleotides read TGTGCCACCAGTGATTTCTTCAGGGGGCAGGGGAACACCGGGGAGCTGTTTTTT.

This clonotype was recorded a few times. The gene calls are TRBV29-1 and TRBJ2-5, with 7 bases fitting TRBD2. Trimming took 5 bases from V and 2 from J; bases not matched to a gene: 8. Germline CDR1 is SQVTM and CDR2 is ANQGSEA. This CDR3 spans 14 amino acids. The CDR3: CSVPTPAGQETQYF. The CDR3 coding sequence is TGCAGCGTTCCGACCCCAGCGGGGCAAGAGACCCAGTACTTC.